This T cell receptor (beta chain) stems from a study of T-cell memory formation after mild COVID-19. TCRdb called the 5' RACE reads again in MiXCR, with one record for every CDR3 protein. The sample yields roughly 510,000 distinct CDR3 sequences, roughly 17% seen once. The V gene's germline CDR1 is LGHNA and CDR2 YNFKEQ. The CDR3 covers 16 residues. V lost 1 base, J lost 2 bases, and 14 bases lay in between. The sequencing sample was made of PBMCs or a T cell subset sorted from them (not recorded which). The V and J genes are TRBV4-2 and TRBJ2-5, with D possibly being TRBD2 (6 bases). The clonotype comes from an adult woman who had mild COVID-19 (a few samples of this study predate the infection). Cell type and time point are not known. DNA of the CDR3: TGTGCCAGCAGCCAAGTGGGCGGGATACGGCAAGAGACCCAGTACTTC. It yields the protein CASSQVGGIRQETQYF.